Presented here are 9 T cell receptor beta chains from one specimen sequenced in a study of spatial heterogeneity in lung cancer. Time point indicated: blood at routine non-recurrence follow-up after resection. TCRdb used MiXCR to reprocess the 5' RACE reads, holding one entry per CDR3 protein. The sample consists of about 3,100 distinct CDR3 sequences, about 19% of them appearing once. Sample: PBMCs, taken at follow-up. The receptors originated from a male donor with early-stage non-small cell lung cancer.

Concerning this clonotype itself: A much larger clone differs by one base, so this may be a read error. The chain has TRBV12-3 or TRBV12-4 and TRBJ2-1; D uncertain. This CDR3 is 14 amino acids long. Here the CDR3 DNA reads TGTGCCAGCAGTTCTCCTCCCCGAAACAATGGGCAGTTCTTC. It is translated as CASSSPPRNNGQFF.

Relative to its sample, this clonotype is medium-sized. The chain uses TRBV14 and TRBJ2-7; TRBD1 matches 7 bases. CDR1 is SGHDN, CDR2 FVKESK, per germline. With 3 bases clipped from V and 7 bases from J, the junction kept 12 bases outside the gene matches. This CDR3 has 15 residues. The CDR3 loop reads CASSHIRDSPREQYF. The DNA of the CDR3 is TGTGCCAGCAGCCACATCCGGGACAGTCCCCGTGAGCAGTACTTC.

By share of the sample, this clonotype is medium-sized. This chain links TRBV7-2 with TRBJ1-2, with D hard to call. The CDR3 is 13 amino acids. Germline CDR1 reads SGHTA; CDR2 reads FQGNSA. Trimming took off 1 base at V and 4 bases at J, with 7 bases between the two ends. Written as DNA, the CDR3 is TGTGCCAGCAGCTTAGGGACCTCCTATGGCTACACCTTC. It codes for CASSLGTSYGYTF.

The V and J genes are TRBV5-1 and TRBJ2-1, with TRBD1 identical over 12 bases. Per the germline V gene, CDR1 is SGHRS and CDR2 is YFSETQ. V shed 7 bases and J 8 bases; nucleotides not matched to a gene: 7. The CDR3 has 14 residues. CDR3 bases: TGCGCCAGCGCCCTGGGACAGGGGGCGTATGAGCAGTTCTTC. It is translated as CASALGQGAYEQFF.

This clonotype is deemed medium-sized. J is TRBJ1-2 and V is TRBV5-6; D is ambiguous. The germline V and J ends were trimmed by 0 bases and 8 bases, with 14 bases remaining between them. The CDR3 totals 14 residues. Germline V gives CDR1 SGHDT, CDR2 YYEEEE. The CDR3 reads CASSLAALRWGYTF. In DNA form, the CDR3 reads TGTGCCAGCAGCTTGGCTGCCCTCAGGTGGGGCTACACCTTC.

This clonotype was recorded at least ten times. This rearrangement joins TRBV14 to TRBJ2-2; D gene uncertain. CDR1 and CDR2 from the germline V gene are SGHDN and FVKESK. There are 14 residues in the CDR3. Trimming removed 4 bases from V and 3 bases from J, with 9 bases in between. The CDR3 protein is CASSPDGYTGELFF. For the CDR3, the DNA is TGTGCCAGCAGCCCGGACGGTTACACCGGGGAGCTGTTTTTT.

The chain combines TRBV6-2 or TRBV6-3 with TRBJ1-5; TRBD1 is a possible D gene (6 bases). The CDR3 runs to 15 residues. Between the trimmed V and J ends, which lost 0 bases and 3 bases, there was a span of 9 bases. Germline CDR1 reads MNHEY; CDR2 reads SVGEGT. The CDR3 loop reads CASSYSGTLNQPQHF. CDR3 coding DNA: TGTGCCAGCAGTTACTCAGGGACACTCAATCAGCCCCAGCATTTT.

In this sample, this clonotype turned up a few times. This sequence joins TRBV20-1 and TRBJ1-3, with D possibly matching TRBD1 (5 bases). V lost 6 bases and J 0 bases, leaving 12 bases between the germline ends. Germline V gives CDR1 DFQATT, CDR2 SNEGSKA (reference sequence). CDR3 length: 14 residues. CDR3 sequence reads: CSALAGFSGNTIYF. In DNA form, the CDR3 reads TGCAGTGCCCTAGCAGGGTTCTCTGGAAACACCATATATTTT.

This clonotype appeared many times. The chain combines TRBV7-8 with TRBJ1-1; 12 nucleotides align to TRBD1. CDR3 size: 15 residues. In germline, CDR1 is SGHVS, CDR2 FQNEAQ. The trim removed 5 bases at V and 10 bases at J, leaving 11 bases unmatched. CDR3 loop: CASSPREGQGARAFF. The CDR3 bases are TGTGCCAGCAGCCCTAGGGAGGGACAGGGGGCTCGAGCTTTCTTT. Combining the CDR3 with reference TRBV7-8 and TRBJ1-1 gives the whole variable domain GAGVSQSPRYKVAKRGQDVALRCDPISGHVSLFWYQQALGQGPEFLTYFQNEAQLDKSGLPSDRFFAERPEGSVSTLKIQRTQQEDSAVYLCASSPREGQGARAFFGQGTRLTVV.